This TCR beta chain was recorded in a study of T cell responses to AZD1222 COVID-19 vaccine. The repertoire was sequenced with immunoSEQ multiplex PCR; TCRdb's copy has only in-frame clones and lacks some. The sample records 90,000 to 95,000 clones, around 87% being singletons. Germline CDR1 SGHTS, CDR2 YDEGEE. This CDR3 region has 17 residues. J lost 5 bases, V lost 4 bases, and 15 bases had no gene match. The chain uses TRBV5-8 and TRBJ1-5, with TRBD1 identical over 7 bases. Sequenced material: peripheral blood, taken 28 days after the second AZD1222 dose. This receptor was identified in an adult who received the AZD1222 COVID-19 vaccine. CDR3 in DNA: TGTGCCAGCAGCCTAGGGGACAGACCGGCGACGGATCAGCCCCAGCATTTT. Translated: CASSLGDRPATDQPQHF.